The rows below give T cell receptor beta chains drawn from one sample of a study of blood T cell repertoires in COVID-19. Using immunoSEQ multiplex PCR, the repertoire was profiled, and TCRdb retains in-frame clones only, with some absent. The sample shows some 120,000 clones, roughly 90% of them seen only once. The specimen was peripheral blood. Receptors were obtained from a man aged 45-65 years with active COVID-19. Both conserved end residues are part of each CDR3. A D gene is named only where the DNA matches it firmly. Only part of the rows carry a size: once, few, many, or a class if the clone is expanded.

v_gene: TRBV10-3; abundance: .; d_gene: .; j_gene: TRBJ1-5; CDR3aa: CAISVQGNQPQHF; CDR3nt: TGTGCCATCAGTGTACAGGGTAATCAGCCCCAGCATTTT
v_gene: TRBV5-6; abundance: .; d_gene: .; j_gene: TRBJ2-3; CDR3aa: CASSHFSAPSTDTQYF; CDR3nt: TGTGCCAGCAGCCACTTCAGCGCACCTAGCACAGATACGCAGTATTTT
v_gene: TRBV5-1; abundance: .; d_gene: TRBD1; j_gene: TRBJ1-6; CDR3aa: CASSSGQPPLHF; CDR3nt: TGCGCCAGCAGCTCGGGACAGCCACCCCTCCACTTT
v_gene: TRBV9; abundance: .; d_gene: .; j_gene: TRBJ2-3; CDR3aa: CASSQGHLSSTDTQYF; CDR3nt: TGTGCCAGCAGCCAAGGACACCTCTCCAGCACAGATACGCAGTATTTT
v_gene: TRBV25-1; abundance: .; d_gene: .; j_gene: TRBJ1-4; CDR3aa: CASSEGASRGTNEKLFF; CDR3nt: TGTGCCAGCAGTGAAGGGGCCTCCAGGGGAACTAATGAAAAACTGTTTTTT
v_gene: TRBV15; abundance: .; d_gene: .; j_gene: TRBJ1-1; CDR3aa: CATSRDQGSDTEAFF; CDR3nt: TGTGCCACCAGCAGAGACCAGGGCTCGGACACTGAAGCTTTCTTT
v_gene: TRBV10-3; abundance: .; d_gene: TRBD2; j_gene: TRBJ2-3; CDR3aa: CAISAAGTRGTDTQYF; CDR3nt: TGTGCCATCAGTGCAGCCGGGACTAGGGGCACAGATACGCAGTATTTT
v_gene: TRBV29-1; abundance: .; d_gene: TRBD1; j_gene: TRBJ2-1; CDR3aa: CSSRTGANEQFF; CDR3nt: TGCAGCTCGCGGACAGGGGCCAATGAGCAGTTCTTC
v_gene: TRBV7-9; abundance: .; d_gene: .; j_gene: TRBJ2-3; CDR3aa: CASSLSSTDTQYF; CDR3nt: TGTGCCAGCAGCTTATCTAGCACAGATACGCAGTATTTT
v_gene: TRBV20-1; abundance: .; d_gene: .; j_gene: TRBJ1-6; CDR3aa: CSASDRGGGGNSPLHF; CDR3nt: TGCAGTGCTAGTGACCGGGGAGGGGGGGGTAATTCACCCCTCCACTTT
v_gene: TRBV7-2; abundance: .; d_gene: .; j_gene: TRBJ1-1; CDR3aa: CASSLLQGAGLMNTEAFF; CDR3nt: TGTGCCAGCAGCCTCTTGCAGGGTGCAGGCTTAATGAACACTGAAGCTTTCTTT
v_gene: TRBV5-4; abundance: .; d_gene: .; j_gene: TRBJ1-4; CDR3aa: CASSLGGATNEKLFF; CDR3nt: TGTGCCAGCAGCTTGGGGGGGGCAACTAATGAAAAACTGTTTTTT
v_gene: TRBV28; abundance: .; d_gene: TRBD1; j_gene: TRBJ2-5; CDR3aa: CASSRDRGQETQYF; CDR3nt: TGTGCCAGCAGCAGAGACAGGGGGCAAGAGACCCAGTACTTC
v_gene: TRBV5-4; abundance: .; d_gene: .; j_gene: TRBJ2-3; CDR3aa: CASSLVGGSSTDTQYF; CDR3nt: TGTGCCAGCAGCTTGGTAGGGGGATCTAGCACAGATACGCAGTATTTT
v_gene: TRBV12-5; abundance: .; d_gene: TRBD2; j_gene: TRBJ2-1; CDR3aa: CASAGSGRAHNEQFF; CDR3nt: TGTGCTAGTGCCGGTAGCGGGAGGGCTCACAATGAGCAGTTCTTC
v_gene: TRBV27; abundance: few; d_gene: .; j_gene: TRBJ1-1; CDR3aa: CASRFGAEAFF; CDR3nt: TGTGCCAGCAGGTTCGGGGCTGAAGCTTTCTTT
v_gene: TRBV5-4; abundance: .; d_gene: .; j_gene: TRBJ1-2; CDR3aa: CASRLPGEGYTF; CDR3nt: TGTGCCAGCAGGCTCCCAGGGGAGGGCTACACCTTC
v_gene: TRBV5-1; abundance: .; d_gene: .; j_gene: TRBJ1-5; CDR3aa: CASSLTPVEPQHF; CDR3nt: TGCGCCAGCAGCCTGACACCGGTAGAGCCCCAGCATTTT
v_gene: TRBV4-2; abundance: .; d_gene: TRBD2; j_gene: TRBJ2-3; CDR3aa: CASSPLAGVSTDTQYF; CDR3nt: TGTGCCAGCAGCCCGCTAGCGGGAGTATCTACAGATACGCAGTATTTT
v_gene: TRBV9; abundance: .; d_gene: TRBD1; j_gene: TRBJ1-2; CDR3aa: CASSVGGTGGGYGYTF; CDR3nt: TGTGCCAGCAGCGTAGGAGGGACAGGGGGGGGTTATGGCTACACCTTC
v_gene: TRBV2; abundance: .; d_gene: TRBD1; j_gene: TRBJ2-1; CDR3aa: CASSEGQSYNEQFF; CDR3nt: TGTGCCAGCAGTGAGGGACAGTCCTACAATGAGCAGTTCTTC
v_gene: TRBV3-1/TRBV3-2; abundance: .; d_gene: .; j_gene: TRBJ1-5; CDR3aa: CASSQGTIPQPQHF; CDR3nt: TGTGCCAGCAGCCAAGGGACTATCCCACAGCCCCAGCATTTT
v_gene: TRBV5-1; abundance: .; d_gene: .; j_gene: TRBJ2-6; CDR3aa: CASSLLGGGVPGANVLTF; CDR3nt: TGCGCCAGCAGTCTCTTAGGAGGGGGGGTCCCTGGGGCCAACGTCCTGACTTTC
v_gene: TRBV9; abundance: .; d_gene: TRBD2; j_gene: TRBJ2-1; CDR3aa: CASSVSGTSGRDEQFF; CDR3nt: TGTGCCAGCAGCGTATCGGGGACTAGCGGGAGGGATGAGCAGTTCTTC
v_gene: TRBV6-1; abundance: .; d_gene: .; j_gene: TRBJ2-4; CDR3aa: CASSEAPGGNQYF; CDR3nt: TGTGCCAGCAGTGAAGCCCCGGGCGGGAATCAGTACTTC
v_gene: TRBV2; abundance: .; d_gene: TRBD2; j_gene: TRBJ2-5; CDR3aa: CASSEGGSGRGKETQYF; CDR3nt: TGTGCCAGCAGTGAAGGAGGTAGCGGGAGGGGAAAAGAGACCCAGTACTTC
v_gene: TRBV10-3; abundance: .; d_gene: TRBD1; j_gene: TRBJ2-3; CDR3aa: CAIRNPTGTGPYF; CDR3nt: TGTGCCATCAGAAATCCGACCGGGACAGGGCCATATTTT
v_gene: TRBV3-1/TRBV3-2; abundance: .; d_gene: .; j_gene: TRBJ2-5; CDR3aa: CASSQDGGGQETQYF; CDR3nt: TGTGCCAGCAGCCAAGACGGGGGTGGCCAAGAGACCCAGTACTTC
v_gene: TRBV5-4; abundance: .; d_gene: .; j_gene: TRBJ1-1; CDR3aa: CASSLENEAFF; CDR3nt: TGTGCCAGCAGCTTAGAGAATGAAGCTTTCTTT
v_gene: TRBV9; abundance: .; d_gene: TRBD1; j_gene: TRBJ1-4; CDR3aa: CASSLQSGTGGTNEKLFF; CDR3nt: TGTGCCAGCAGCCTCCAATCGGGGACAGGGGGAACTAATGAAAAACTGTTTTTT
v_gene: TRBV7-9; abundance: .; d_gene: .; j_gene: TRBJ2-3; CDR3aa: CASSLLPGDTQYF; CDR3nt: TGTGCCAGCAGCTTACTCCCGGGGGATACGCAGTATTTT
v_gene: TRBV18; abundance: .; d_gene: TRBD1; j_gene: TRBJ1-1; CDR3aa: CASSLTGGQDTEAFF; CDR3nt: TGTGCCAGCTCACTGACAGGGGGCCAGGACACTGAAGCTTTCTTT
v_gene: TRBV29-1; abundance: .; d_gene: .; j_gene: TRBJ1-3; CDR3aa: CSVRGRVEDTIYF; CDR3nt: TGCAGCGTTAGGGGCAGGGTGGAAGACACCATATATTTT